These 13 T cell receptor beta chains were sequenced from one sample in a study of cytomegalovirus exposure and HLA in healthy donors. With 60 Vbeta and 13 Jbeta primers, the PCR was carried out. The repertoire was sequenced with immunoSEQ multiplex PCR; TCRdb's copy has only in-frame clones and lacks some. The repertoire consists of about 50,000 clones, with more than 60% occurring once and the leading ten covering less than 3%. The sequencing sample was made of PBMCs. Receptors originate from a woman aged 40 to 55 in good health and CMV-seropositive.

CDR3 protein: CASSSYRAGGVSGELFF. The CDR3 DNA reads as TGTGCCAGCAGCTCCTACAGGGCGGGGGGGGTTAGCGGGGAGCTGTTTTTT. The chain recombines TRBV7-2 with TRBJ2-2, with TRBD2 identical over 9 bases. Germline V gene data show CDR1 as SGHTA and CDR2 as FQGNSA. J lost 7 bases, V lost 4 bases, and 13 bases had no gene match. The CDR3 has 17 amino acids. Full variable domain (missing parts from reference TRBV7-2 and TRBJ2-2): GAGVSQSPSNKVTEKGKDVELRCDPISGHTALYWYRQSLGQGLEFLIYFQGNSAPDKSGLPSDRFSAERTGGSVSTLTIQRTQQEDSAVYLCASSSYRAGGVSGELFFGEGSRLTVL.

The chain recombines TRBV6-1 with TRBJ1-1; weak D call: TRBD1 (5 bases). V was clipped by 7 bases and J by 1 base, with 10 bases between them. Germline loops: CDR1 MNHNS, CDR2 SASEGT. CDR3 size: 13 residues. The CDR3 bases are TGTGCCAGCATCGACAGCCCGAACACTGAAGCTTTCTTT. Residues: CASIDSPNTEAFF.

The DNA of the CDR3 is TGTGCCAGTTGGGACAGGGTTACCTACGAGCAGTACTTC. Amino acids: CASWDRVTYEQYF. This chain uses TRBV19 with TRBJ2-7, with 9 bases lining up with TRBD1. The CDR3 is 13 residues long. The ends lost 8 bases at V and 2 bases at J; junction bases unmatched: 4. Germline CDR1 is LNHDA and CDR2 is SQIVND (reference sequence).

This clone showed up just a few times. This chain links TRBV30 with TRBJ2-7; 7 bases line up with TRBD2. V lost 0 bases, J lost 4 bases, and 9 bases stayed unmatched. This CDR3 is 15 amino acids long. CDR1 is GTSNPN and CDR2 is SVGIG in the germline V gene (reference sequence). Here the CDR3 reads CAWSVSGVRDYEQYF. CDR3 DNA: TGTGCCTGGAGTGTCAGCGGGGTTAGGGATTACGAGCAGTACTTC.

The CDR3 DNA sequence: TGCGCCAGCAGCCAAGATTGGAGGGGTTTGGGCAAAAACATTCAGTACTTC. Its translation is CASSQDWRGLGKNIQYF. This rearrangement joins TRBV4-3 to TRBJ2-4; possibly TRBD2 for D (6 bases). The CDR3 spans 17 residues. Trimming left V 0 bases short and J 3 bases short, with 15 bases between. Germline V gene sequence: CDR1 LGHNA, CDR2 YSLEER.

The genes are TRBV4-2 and TRBJ2-6; 7 bases align to TRBD1. After removal of 0 bases from V and 3 bases from J, the junction contained 5 bases not matched to a gene. Germline V gene lookup returns CDR1 LGHNA and CDR2 YNFKEQ. The CDR3 is 17 residues long. The CDR3 DNA follows: TGTGCCAGCAGCCAAGAGACAGGGTTGTTTGGGGCCAACGTCCTGACTTTC. Its translation: CASSQETGLFGANVLTF.

The chain carries TRBV28 and TRBJ1-2, with D perhaps TRBD1 (5 bases). V dropped 4 bases and J dropped 3 bases, with 15 bases sitting between them. The CDR3 runs to 15 residues. Germline V gene lookup returns CDR1 MDHEN and CDR2 SYDVKM. CDR3 coding DNA: TGTGCCAGCAGTTCGGCGGGGCATGAGGACTATGGCTACACCTTC. Its translation: CASSSAGHEDYGYTF.

This clone turned up a few times. The J gene is TRBJ2-2, the V gene TRBV15; 8 bases fit TRBD1. This CDR3 is 20 amino acids long. V shed 0 bases and J 4 bases; nucleotides not matched to a gene: 16. Germline V CDR1 and CDR2: LNHNV, YYDKDF (reference sequence). The CDR3 DNA follows: TGTGCCACCAGCAGAGACCCGCCTAGGATGGACAGGGCAGGCACCGGGGAGCTGTTTTTT. Residues: CATSRDPPRMDRAGTGELFF.

CDR3 protein: CASSRGGWNTEAFF. Here the CDR3 DNA reads TGCGCCAGCAGTAGGGGGGGGTGGAACACTGAAGCTTTCTTT. J is TRBJ1-1 and V is TRBV10-1, with a tentative D call TRBD1 (6 bases). Germline CDR1 and CDR2: WNHNN and SYGVQD (reference sequence). The CDR3 has 14 amino acids. Trimming took 5 bases from V and 1 from J, leaving 11 bases between them.

This sequence joins TRBV7-2 and TRBJ1-2; 8 nucleotides match TRBD1. V was pared by 2 bases and J by 6 bases, with 5 bases of the junction left unmatched. CDR3 size: 14 residues. The germline V gene has CDR1 SGHTA and CDR2 FQGNSA. The CDR3 protein is CASSLSQGAHGYTF. The CDR3 DNA reads as TGTGCCAGCAGCTTAAGTCAGGGGGCACATGGCTACACCTTC.

The V and J genes are TRBV21-1 and TRBJ1-4; the table's D call, TRBD1, has no DNA check behind it. TRBV21-1 is an annotated pseudogene. The CDR3 covers 17 residues. The CDR3 DNA sequence: TGTGCCAGCAGCAAAGAGTTTTTAGGGGGTCGGGATGAAAAACTGTTTTTT. Its protein is CASSKEFLGGRDEKLFF.

The rearrangement joins TRBV6-6 to TRBJ2-3; possibly TRBD2 for D (7 bases). Trimming stripped 6 bases from V and 3 bases from J, with 10 bases between. Germline V gene sequence: CDR1 MNHNY, CDR2 SVGAGI (reference sequence). The CDR3 is 13 residues long. CDR3 coding DNA: TGTGCCAGCAGCGAGGGGGGGACAGATACGCAGTATTTT. Residues: CASSEGGTDTQYF.

The genes are TRBV30 and TRBJ2-6, with no clear D. The CDR3 spans 15 residues. Germline V lookup: CDR1 GTSNPN, CDR2 SVGIG (reference sequence). V lost 2 bases and J lost 0, with 8 bases in between. DNA for the CDR3: TGTGCCTGGAGTACTCCTGGCTCTGGGGCCAACGTCCTGACTTTC. This translates into CAWSTPGSGANVLTF.